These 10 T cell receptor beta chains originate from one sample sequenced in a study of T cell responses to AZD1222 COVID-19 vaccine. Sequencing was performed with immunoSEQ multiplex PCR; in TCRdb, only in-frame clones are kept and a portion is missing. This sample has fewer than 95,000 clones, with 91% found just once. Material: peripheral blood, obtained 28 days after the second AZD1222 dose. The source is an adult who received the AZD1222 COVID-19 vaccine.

Here the CDR3 reads CATLAVSYEQYF. CDR3 DNA: TGTGCCACCTTAGCGGTCTCCTACGAGCAGTACTTC. The chain recombines TRBV24-1 with TRBJ2-7; D perhaps matches TRBD2 (6 bases). V was pared by 9 bases and J by 0 bases, with 8 bases between. This CDR3 is built from 12 residues. CDR1 is KGHDR and CDR2 is SFDVKD in the germline V gene.

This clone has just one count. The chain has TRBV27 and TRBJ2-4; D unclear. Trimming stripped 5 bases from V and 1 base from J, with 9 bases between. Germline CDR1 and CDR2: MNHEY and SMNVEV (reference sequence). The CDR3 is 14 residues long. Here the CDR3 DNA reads TGTGCCAGCAGTCCATTGGGGGCCAAAAACATTCAGTACTTC. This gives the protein CASSPLGAKNIQYF.

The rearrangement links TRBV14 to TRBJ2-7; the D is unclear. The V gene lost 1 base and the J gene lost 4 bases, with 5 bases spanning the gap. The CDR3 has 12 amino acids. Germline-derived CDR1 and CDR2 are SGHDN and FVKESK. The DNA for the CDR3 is TGTGCCAGCAGCCAAGTAGGATACGAGCAGTACTTC. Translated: CASSQVGYEQYF. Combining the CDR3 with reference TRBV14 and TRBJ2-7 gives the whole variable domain EAGVTQFPSHSVIEKGQTVTLRCDPISGHDNLYWYRRVMGKEIKFLLHFVKESKQDESGMPNNRFLAERTGGTYSTLKVQPAELEDSGVYFCASSQVGYEQYFGPGTRLTVT.

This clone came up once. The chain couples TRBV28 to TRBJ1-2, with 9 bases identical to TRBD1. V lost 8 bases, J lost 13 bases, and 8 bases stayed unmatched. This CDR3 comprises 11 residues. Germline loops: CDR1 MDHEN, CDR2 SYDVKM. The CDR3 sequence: CASGRDRVFTF. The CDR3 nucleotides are TGTGCCAGCGGCCGGGACAGGGTTTTCACCTTC.

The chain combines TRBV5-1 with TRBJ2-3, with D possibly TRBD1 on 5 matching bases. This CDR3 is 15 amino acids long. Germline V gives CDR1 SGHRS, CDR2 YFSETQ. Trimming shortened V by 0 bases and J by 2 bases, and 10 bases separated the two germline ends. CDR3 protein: CASSLEGASTDTQYF. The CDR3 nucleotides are TGCGCCAGCAGCTTGGAAGGGGCCTCCACAGATACGCAGTATTTT.

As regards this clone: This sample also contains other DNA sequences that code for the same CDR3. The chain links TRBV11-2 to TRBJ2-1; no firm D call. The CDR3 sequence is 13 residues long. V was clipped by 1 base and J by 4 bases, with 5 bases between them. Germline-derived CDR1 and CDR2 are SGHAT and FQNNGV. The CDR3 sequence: CASSLALYNEQFF. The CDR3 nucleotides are TGTGCCAGCAGCTTAGCCCTTTACAATGAGCAGTTCTTC.

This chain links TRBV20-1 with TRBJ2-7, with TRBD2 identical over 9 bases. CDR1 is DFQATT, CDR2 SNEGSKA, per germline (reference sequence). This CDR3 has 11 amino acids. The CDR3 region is CSGSGRYEQYF. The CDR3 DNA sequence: TGCAGCGGTAGCGGGAGATACGAGCAGTACTTC.

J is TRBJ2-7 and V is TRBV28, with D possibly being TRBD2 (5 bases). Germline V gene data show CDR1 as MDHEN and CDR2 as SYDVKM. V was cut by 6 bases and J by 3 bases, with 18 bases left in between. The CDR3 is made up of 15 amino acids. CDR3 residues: CASRSPGVASYEQYF. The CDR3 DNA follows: TGTGCCAGCAGGTCCCCCGGGGTGGCCAGCTACGAGCAGTACTTC.

In DNA, the CDR3 is TGTGCCTGGAGTACCCGGGACAGGGGGGTATTCAGGGGCTACACCTTC. Its translation: CAWSTRDRGVFRGYTF. The J gene is TRBJ1-2, the V gene TRBV30; TRBD1 aligns across 11 bases. Germline CDR1 and CDR2: GTSNPN and SVGIG (reference sequence). The trim removed 2 bases at V and 8 bases at J, leaving 13 bases unmatched. The CDR3 runs 16 residues.

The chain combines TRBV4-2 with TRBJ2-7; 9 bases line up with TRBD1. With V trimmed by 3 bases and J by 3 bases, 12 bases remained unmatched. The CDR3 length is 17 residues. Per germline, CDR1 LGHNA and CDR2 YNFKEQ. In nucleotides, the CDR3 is TGTGCCAGCAGCCAGAGCCCCGTACAGGGGGCTAACTACGAGCAGTACTTC. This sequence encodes CASSQSPVQGANYEQYF.